The present entry profiles one T cell receptor beta chain with its context. Without the conserved terminal phenylalanine or tryptophan, this CDR3 likely stems from a read error. The library came from three nested PCR rounds adapted from ARM-PCR protocols. Using its own MiXCR run on the multiplex PCR reads, TCRdb lists one record per CDR3 protein. The sample holds about 110,000 distinct CDR3 sequences; 75% are singletons and the top ten take 30% to 45%. The data derive from a study of tumor and adjacent non-tumor tissue in lung cancer. Trimming took 10 bases from V and 3 from J, leaving 24 bases between them. This CDR3 spans 16 amino acids. Looked up from germline, CDR1 is SGHAT and CDR2 is FQNNGV. RNA was extracted from bulk tissue without any cell sorting.

The V and J genes are TRBV11-2 and TRBJ1-1; possibly TRBD1 for D (6 bases). The sample was lung tumor tissue. The sequence was obtained from a woman aged 55-69 years with non-small cell lung cancer. The CDR3, as DNA: TGTGCCAACTCACCTGGGCAGGGGAAATCCCACACTGAAGCTTTCTTA. Protein product: CANSPGQGKSHTEAFL.